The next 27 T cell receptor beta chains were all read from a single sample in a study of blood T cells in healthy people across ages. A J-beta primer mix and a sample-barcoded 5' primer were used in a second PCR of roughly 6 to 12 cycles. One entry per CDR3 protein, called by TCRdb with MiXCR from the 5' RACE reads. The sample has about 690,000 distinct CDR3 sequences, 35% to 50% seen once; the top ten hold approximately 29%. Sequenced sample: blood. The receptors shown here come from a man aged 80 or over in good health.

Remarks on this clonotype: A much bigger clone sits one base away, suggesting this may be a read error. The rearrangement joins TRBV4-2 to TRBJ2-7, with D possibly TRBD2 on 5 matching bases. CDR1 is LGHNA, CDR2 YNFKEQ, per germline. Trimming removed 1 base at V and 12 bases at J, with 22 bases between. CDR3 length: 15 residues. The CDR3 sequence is CASSQVPEALNIRYF. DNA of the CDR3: TGTGCCAGCAGCCAAGTCCCGGAGGCACTAAACATTCGGTACTTC.

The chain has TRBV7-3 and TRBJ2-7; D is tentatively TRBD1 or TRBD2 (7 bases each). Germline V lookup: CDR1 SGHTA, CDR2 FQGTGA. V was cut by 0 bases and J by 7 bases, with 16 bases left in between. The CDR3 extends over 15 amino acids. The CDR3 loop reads CASSLTGQGGGEQYF. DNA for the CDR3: TGTGCCAGCAGCTTAACGGGTCAGGGGGGGGGTGAGCAGTACTTC.

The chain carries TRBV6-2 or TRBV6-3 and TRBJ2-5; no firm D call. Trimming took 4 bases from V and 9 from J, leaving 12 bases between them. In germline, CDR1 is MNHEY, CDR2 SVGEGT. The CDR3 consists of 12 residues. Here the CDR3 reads CASSLRLAAQYF. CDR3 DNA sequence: TGTGCCAGCAGTTTAAGACTCGCGGCCCAGTACTTC.

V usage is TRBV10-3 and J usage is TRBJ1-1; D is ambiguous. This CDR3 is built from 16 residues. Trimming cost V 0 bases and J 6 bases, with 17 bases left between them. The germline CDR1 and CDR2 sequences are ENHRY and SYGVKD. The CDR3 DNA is TGTGCCATCAGTGAGTCGGGCTTCCTGGGTGGCTCTGAAGCTTTCTTT. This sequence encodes CAISESGFLGGSEAFF.

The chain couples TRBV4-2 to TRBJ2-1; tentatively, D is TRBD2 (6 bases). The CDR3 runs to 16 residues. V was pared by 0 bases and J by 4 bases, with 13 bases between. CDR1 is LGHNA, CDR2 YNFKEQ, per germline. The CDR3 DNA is TGTGCCAGCAGCCAAGATGGAAGTAGCGGTTACAATGAGCAGTTCTTC. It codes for CASSQDGSSGYNEQFF.

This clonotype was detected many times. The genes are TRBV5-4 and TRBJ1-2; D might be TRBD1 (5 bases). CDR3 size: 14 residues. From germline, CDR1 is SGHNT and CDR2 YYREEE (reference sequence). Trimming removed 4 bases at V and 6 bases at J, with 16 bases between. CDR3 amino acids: CASSLNRLGHGYTF. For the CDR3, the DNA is TGTGCCAGCAGCCTCAACAGGTTAGGACATGGCTACACCTTC.

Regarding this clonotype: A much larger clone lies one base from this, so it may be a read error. CDR3 region: CSVDASSGGAYNEQFF. The CDR3 region has the DNA TGCAGCGTTGACGCTTCTAGCGGGGGGGCTTATAATGAGCAGTTCTTC. The chain links TRBV29-1 to TRBJ2-1; 12 bases are shared with TRBD2. Germline loops: CDR1 SQVTM, CDR2 ANQGSEA. This CDR3 is built from 16 residues. Trimming at V came to 3 bases and at J to 7 bases, leaving 10 bases not matched to a gene.

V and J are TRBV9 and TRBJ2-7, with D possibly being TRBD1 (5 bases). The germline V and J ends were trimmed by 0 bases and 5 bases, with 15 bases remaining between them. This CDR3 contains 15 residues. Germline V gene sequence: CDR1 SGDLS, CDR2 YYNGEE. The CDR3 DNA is TGTGCCAGCAGCGTAGGGGGCGACCCTACCCACGAGCAGTACTTC. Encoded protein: CASSVGGDPTHEQYF.

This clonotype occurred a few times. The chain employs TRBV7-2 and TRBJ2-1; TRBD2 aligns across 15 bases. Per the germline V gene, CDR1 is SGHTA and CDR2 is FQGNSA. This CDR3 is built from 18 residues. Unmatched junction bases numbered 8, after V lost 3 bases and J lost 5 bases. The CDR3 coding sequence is TGTGCCAGCAGCTTCGGACTAGCGGGGGGGTTTATCGACAATGAGCAGTTCTTC. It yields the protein CASSFGLAGGFIDNEQFF.

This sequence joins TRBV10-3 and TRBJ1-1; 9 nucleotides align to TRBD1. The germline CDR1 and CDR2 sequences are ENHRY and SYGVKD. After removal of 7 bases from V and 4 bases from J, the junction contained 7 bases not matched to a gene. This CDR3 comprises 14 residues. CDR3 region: CAIKSTGGFTEAFF. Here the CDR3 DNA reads TGTGCCATCAAGTCTACAGGGGGCTTCACTGAAGCTTTCTTT.

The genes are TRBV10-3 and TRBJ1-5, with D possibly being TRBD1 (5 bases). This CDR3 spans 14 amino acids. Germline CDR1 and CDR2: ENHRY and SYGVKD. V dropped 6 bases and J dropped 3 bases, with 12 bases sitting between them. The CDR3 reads CAIRGDGSNQPQHF. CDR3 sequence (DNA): TGTGCCATCAGGGGGGACGGGTCCAATCAGCCCCAGCATTTT.

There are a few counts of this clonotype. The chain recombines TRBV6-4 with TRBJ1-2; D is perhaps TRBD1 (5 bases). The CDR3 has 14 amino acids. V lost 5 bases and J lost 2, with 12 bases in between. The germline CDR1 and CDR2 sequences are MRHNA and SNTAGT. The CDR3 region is CASSLNEGNYGYTF. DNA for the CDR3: TGTGCCAGCAGTCTGAACGAGGGGAACTATGGCTACACCTTC.

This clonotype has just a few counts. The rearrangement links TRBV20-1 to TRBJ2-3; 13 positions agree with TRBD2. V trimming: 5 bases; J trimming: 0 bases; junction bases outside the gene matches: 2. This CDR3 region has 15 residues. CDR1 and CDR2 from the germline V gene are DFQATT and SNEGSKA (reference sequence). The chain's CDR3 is CSAWTSGGSTDTQYF. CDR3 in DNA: TGCAGTGCTTGGACTAGCGGGGGTAGCACAGATACGCAGTATTTT.

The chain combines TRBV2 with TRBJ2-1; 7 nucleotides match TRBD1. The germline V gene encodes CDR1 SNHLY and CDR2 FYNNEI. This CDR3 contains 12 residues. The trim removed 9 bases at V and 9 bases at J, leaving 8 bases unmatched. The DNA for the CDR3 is TGTGCCAGTAGTACTCGGGACAGTGAGCAGTTCTTC. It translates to CASSTRDSEQFF.

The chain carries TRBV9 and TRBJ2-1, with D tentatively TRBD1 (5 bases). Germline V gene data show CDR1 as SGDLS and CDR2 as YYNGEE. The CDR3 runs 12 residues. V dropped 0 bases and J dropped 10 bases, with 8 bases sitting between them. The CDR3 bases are TGTGCCAGCAGCGTAGTGGCAGGGGAGCAGTTCTTC. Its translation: CASSVVAGEQFF.

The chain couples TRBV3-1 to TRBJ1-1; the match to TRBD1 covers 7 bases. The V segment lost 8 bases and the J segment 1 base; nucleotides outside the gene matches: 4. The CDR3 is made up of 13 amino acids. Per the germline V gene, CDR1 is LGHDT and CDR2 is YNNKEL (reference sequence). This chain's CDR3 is CASLNRGNTEAFF. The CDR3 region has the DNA TGTGCCAGCCTGAACAGGGGGAACACTGAAGCTTTCTTT.

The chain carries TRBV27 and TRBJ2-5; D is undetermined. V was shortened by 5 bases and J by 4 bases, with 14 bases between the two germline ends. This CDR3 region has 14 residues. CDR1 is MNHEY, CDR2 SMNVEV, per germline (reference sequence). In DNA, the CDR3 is TGTGCCAGCAGTGCCCGGGCTAGTAGAGAGACCCAGTACTTC. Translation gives CASSARASRETQYF.

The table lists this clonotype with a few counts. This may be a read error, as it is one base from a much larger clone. CDR3 nucleotide sequence: TGTGCCAGCAGTTCTGCTCCAGGGAGCACAGATACGCAGTATTTT. This gives the protein CASSSAPGSTDTQYF. The chain employs TRBV6-6 and TRBJ2-3; possible D gene TRBD1, 5 bases. The CDR3 extends over 15 amino acids. Deletions cut 4 bases from V and 0 bases from J, with 11 bases between. Germline CDR1 and CDR2: MNHNY and SVGAGI (reference sequence).

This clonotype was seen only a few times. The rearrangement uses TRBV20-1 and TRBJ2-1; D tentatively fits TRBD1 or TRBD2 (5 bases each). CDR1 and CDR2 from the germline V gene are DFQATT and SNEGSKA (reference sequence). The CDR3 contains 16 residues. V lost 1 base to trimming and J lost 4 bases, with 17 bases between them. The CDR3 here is CSARVPPGTQYNEQFF. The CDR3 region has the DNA TGCAGTGCTAGAGTTCCCCCGGGGACGCAGTACAATGAGCAGTTCTTC.

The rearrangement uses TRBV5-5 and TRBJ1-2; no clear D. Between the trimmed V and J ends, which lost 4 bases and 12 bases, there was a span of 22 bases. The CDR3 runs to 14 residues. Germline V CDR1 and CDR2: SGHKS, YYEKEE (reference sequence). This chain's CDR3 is CASSILVGSKADTF. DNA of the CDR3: TGTGCCAGCAGCATACTTGTAGGGTCAAAAGCAGACACCTTC.

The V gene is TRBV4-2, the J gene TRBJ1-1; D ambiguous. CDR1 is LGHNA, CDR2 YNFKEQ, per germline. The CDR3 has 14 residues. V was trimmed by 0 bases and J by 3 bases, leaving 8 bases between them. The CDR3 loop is CASSQDQAYTEAFF. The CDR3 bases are TGTGCCAGCAGCCAAGATCAGGCTTACACTGAAGCTTTCTTT.

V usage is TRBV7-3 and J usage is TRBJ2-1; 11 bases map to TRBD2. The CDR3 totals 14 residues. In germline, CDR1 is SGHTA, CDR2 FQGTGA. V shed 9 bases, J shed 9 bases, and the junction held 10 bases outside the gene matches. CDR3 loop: CASGLAGGPSEQFF. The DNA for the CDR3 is TGTGCCAGTGGGTTAGCGGGAGGGCCAAGTGAGCAGTTCTTC.

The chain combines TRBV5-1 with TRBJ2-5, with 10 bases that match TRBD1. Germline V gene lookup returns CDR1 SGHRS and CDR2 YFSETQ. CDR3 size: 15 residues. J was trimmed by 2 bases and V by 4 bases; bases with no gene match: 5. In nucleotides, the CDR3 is TGCGCCAGCAGCGGATGGACAGGGGGGCAAGAGACCCAGTACTTC. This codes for CASSGWTGGQETQYF.

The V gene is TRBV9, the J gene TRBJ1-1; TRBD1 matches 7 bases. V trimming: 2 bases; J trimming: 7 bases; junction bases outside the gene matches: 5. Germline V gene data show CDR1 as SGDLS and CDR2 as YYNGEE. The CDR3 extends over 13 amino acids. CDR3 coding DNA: TGTGCCAGCAGCGTGGAGGGGGCAGGTGAAGCTTTCTTT. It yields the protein CASSVEGAGEAFF.

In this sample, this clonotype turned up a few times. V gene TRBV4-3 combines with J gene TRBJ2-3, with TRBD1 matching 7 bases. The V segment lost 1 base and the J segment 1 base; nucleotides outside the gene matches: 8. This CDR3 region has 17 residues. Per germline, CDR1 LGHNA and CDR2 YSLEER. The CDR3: CASSQGRGFPRTDTQYF. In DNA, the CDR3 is TGCGCCAGCAGCCAAGGCAGGGGGTTTCCTCGCACAGATACGCAGTATTTT.

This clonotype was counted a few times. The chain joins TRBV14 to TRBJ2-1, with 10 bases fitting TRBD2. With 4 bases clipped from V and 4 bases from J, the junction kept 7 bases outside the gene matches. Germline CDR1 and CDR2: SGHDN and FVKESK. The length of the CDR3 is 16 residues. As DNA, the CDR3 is TGTGCCAGCAGCCGACCGGGACTAGCGCCGTACAATGAGCAGTTCTTC. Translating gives CASSRPGLAPYNEQFF.

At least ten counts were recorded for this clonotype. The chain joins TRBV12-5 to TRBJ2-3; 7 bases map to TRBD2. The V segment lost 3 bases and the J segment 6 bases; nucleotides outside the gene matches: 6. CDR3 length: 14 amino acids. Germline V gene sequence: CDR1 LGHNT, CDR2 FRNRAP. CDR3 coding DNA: TGTGCTAGTGGTTTCGCTAGCGGTGGGGATACGCAGTATTTT. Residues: CASGFASGGDTQYF.